The T cell receptor (beta chain) under discussion was sequenced for a study of T cell changes during pregnancy in multiple sclerosis. Germline loops: CDR1 MGHRA, CDR2 YSYEKL. CDR3 size: 16 residues. Losses at the gene ends were 1 base for V and 5 bases for J; bases not matched to a gene: 5. Produced via immunoSEQ multiplex PCR; TCRdb's table is partial and in-frame only. The sample holds about 99,000 clones, approximately 95% seen once. Sequences were derived from peripheral blood, sampled after pregnancy. The TCR was taken from a female donor with multiple sclerosis, enrolled in a pregnancy study. The chain recombines TRBV4-1 with TRBJ1-5; 10 bases are shared with TRBD1. The CDR3 sequence: CASSQGDRGPHQPQHF. CDR3 nucleotides: TGCGCCAGCAGCCAAGGAGACAGGGGGCCACATCAGCCCCAGCATTTT.